The 7 T cell receptor beta chains presented below share a single source sample, sequenced in a study of CD8 T cells in Susac syndrome. After extraction with the RNeasy kit, 0.5 to 1 ug of the RNA was reverse transcribed using random hexamers. TCRdb passed the immunoSEQ multiplex PCR reads through MiXCR, listing each CDR3 protein once. The table records 150,000 to 160,000 distinct CDR3 sequences, 95% of them present only once. The material sequenced was CD4+ T cells from PBMCs. The receptors were gathered from a human donor with Susac syndrome.

The genes are TRBV5-4 and TRBJ2-1; D is perhaps TRBD2 (5 bases). Trimming took off 3 bases at V and 2 bases at J, with 15 bases between the two ends. This CDR3 region has 16 residues. The germline gives CDR1 SGHNT, CDR2 YYREEE (reference sequence). The CDR3 here is CASSSEDSRAYNEQFF. CDR3 DNA: TGTGCCAGCAGCTCGGAGGACTCCCGAGCCTACAATGAGCAGTTCTTC.

The chain uses TRBV5-6 and TRBJ2-3, with 7 bases identical to TRBD2. V trimming: 5 bases; J trimming: 6 bases; junction bases outside the gene matches: 15. The germline V gene has CDR1 SGHDT and CDR2 YYEEEE. The length of the CDR3 is 16 residues. DNA of the CDR3: TGTGCCAGCAGTCTAAGGGGTGCGGGGGATGATGATACGCAGTATTTT. Amino acids: CASSLRGAGDDDTQYF.

The V and J genes are TRBV19 and TRBJ1-2; D uncertain. Germline CDR1 reads LNHDA; CDR2 reads SQIVND (reference sequence). This CDR3 contains 13 residues. Trimming removed 5 bases from V and 1 base from J, with 8 bases in between. Here the CDR3 reads CASSPRFNYGYTF. For the CDR3, the DNA is TGTGCCAGTAGTCCCCGATTTAACTATGGCTACACCTTC.

This chain uses TRBV29-1 with TRBJ1-1; 8 bases align to TRBD1. Germline values: CDR1 SQVTM, CDR2 ANQGSEA. The CDR3 covers 14 residues. V was pared by 1 base and J by 3 bases, with 4 bases of the junction left unmatched. In DNA form, the CDR3 reads TGCAGCGTTGAAGGACAGGGGTGGGACACTGAAGCTTTCTTT. Protein sequence: CSVEGQGWDTEAFF.

V gene TRBV20-1 combines with J gene TRBJ2-3; 9 nucleotides line up with TRBD2. The germline V gene encodes CDR1 DFQATT and CDR2 SNEGSKA (reference sequence). This CDR3 is 15 amino acids long. J gave up 2 bases and V 5 bases, and 8 bases lay outside the gene matches. For the CDR3, the DNA is TGCAGTGCTTCGGGCGCGGGAGGGAACACAGATACGCAGTATTTT. Amino acid sequence: CSASGAGGNTDTQYF.

The gene calls are TRBV29-1 and TRBJ2-7, with a weak D call TRBD1 (5 bases). The CDR3 is 12 residues long. Trimming took 2 bases from V and 7 from J, leaving 12 bases between them. Germline CDR1 SQVTM, CDR2 ANQGSEA. The CDR3 DNA reads as TGCAGCGTTGAACAGGGTGGCAGGGAGCAGTACTTC. Amino acid sequence: CSVEQGGREQYF.

This chain links TRBV13 with TRBJ2-1, with D hard to call. Looked up from germline, CDR1 is PRHDT and CDR2 is FYEKMQ (reference sequence). V lost 5 bases and J 0 bases, leaving 14 bases between the germline ends. The CDR3 has 16 residues. The CDR3 loop reads CASSHVTGASYNEQFF. CDR3 DNA: TGTGCCAGCAGCCATGTGACGGGCGCCTCCTACAATGAGCAGTTCTTC.